The 16 T cell receptor beta chains below all came from one sample that was sequenced in a study of Graves' ophthalmopathy and Graves' hyperthyroidism listed by TCRdb under 2018. The sample was run on an Illumina HiSeq 2000. For repertoire sequencing, TCR beta CDR3 regions were amplified from RNA transcripts. The first round was an RT-PCR using HTBI primers with the Qiagen OneStep RT-PCR kit, and this first round was followed by a second-round multiplex PCR, then size selection and purification. The public sequencing data were trimmed at Q25 with fastp and processed into clonotypes with MiXCR by TCRdb, which kept only in-frame beta chains. For every CDR3 protein sequence, its rows merge into one entry that carries the most common genes and DNA. The sample records about 620,000 distinct CDR3 sequences, over 20% of which are singletons. The ten largest clones capture more than 5.5% of the sample. The source material was peripheral blood. The receptors were sampled from a woman younger than 35 with stable Graves' hyperthyroidism. Some clones in this sample may be carry-over from other donors' samples. Donor details come from another sample of the same person, matched by shared clones.

This clonotype was observed at least ten times. This chain connects TRBV4-1 to TRBJ1-5; D ambiguous. This CDR3 has 13 amino acids. Trimming left V 1 base short and J 5 bases short, with 6 bases between. In germline, CDR1 is MGHRA, CDR2 YSYEKL. For the CDR3, the DNA is TGCGCCAGCAGCCAAGTAGTAGATCAGCCCCAGCATTTT. Encoded protein: CASSQVVDQPQHF.

This chain uses TRBV6-1 with TRBJ1-1; D is undetermined. The CDR3 runs 13 residues. Germline-derived CDR1 and CDR2 are MNHNS and SASEGT. The V and J ends lost 7 bases and 6 bases respectively, with 15 bases between them. Here the CDR3 DNA reads TGTGCCAGCATTGACAAGCCGTGGGCTGAAGCTTTCTTT. Residues: CASIDKPWAEAFF.

This clonotype showed up many times. The V call is TRBV10-1, the J call TRBJ1-1; D is ambiguous. The V gene lost 8 bases and the J gene lost 1 base, with 14 bases spanning the gap. CDR1 and CDR2 (germline): WNHNN, SYGVQD (reference sequence). The CDR3 length is 14 residues. CDR3 in DNA: TGCGCCAGCGGAACGACAAGCCAGAACACTGAAGCTTTCTTT. Translating it yields CASGTTSQNTEAFF.

In this sample, this clonotype turned up many times. This chain connects TRBV13 to TRBJ1-1; 10 bases agree with TRBD1. V trimming: 3 bases; J trimming: 5 bases; junction bases outside the gene matches: 6. The CDR3 is 15 amino acids. Germline V gives CDR1 PRHDT, CDR2 FYEKMQ (reference sequence). DNA of the CDR3: TGTGCCAGCAGCTTCCTAGGACAGGGGGGGACTGAAGCTTTCTTT. Residues: CASSFLGQGGTEAFF.

This clonotype was detected ten times or more. Lacking the conserved final phenylalanine or tryptophan, this CDR3 likely reflects a read error. The chain links TRBV6-5 to TRBJ1-6; TRBD1 might be the D (6 bases). This CDR3 spans 14 amino acids. V was shortened by 2 bases and J by 11 bases, with 13 bases between the two germline ends. Germline V gene lookup returns CDR1 MNHEY and CDR2 SVGAGI. The CDR3 DNA sequence: TGTGCCAGCAGTTACGAGGGGGTTGGTGCACCCCTCCACCTT. This sequence encodes CASSYEGVGAPLHL.

Ten or more counts support this clonotype. This chain connects TRBV2 to TRBJ2-5; D possibly uses TRBD1 or TRBD2 (5 bases each). This CDR3 has 15 residues. V dropped 7 bases and J dropped 2 bases, with 17 bases sitting between them. The germline gives CDR1 SNHLY, CDR2 FYNNEI. In nucleotides, the CDR3 is TGTGCCAGCAAACTCTGGGACCTGGCACAAGAGACCCAGTACTTC. This translates into CASKLWDLAQETQYF.

A note on this clonotype: This may be a read error, as it is one base from a much larger clone. The chain links TRBV6-1 to TRBJ2-2, with TRBD1 matching 7 bases. This CDR3 region has 15 residues. CDR1 and CDR2 (germline): MNHNS, SASEGT. The CDR3 DNA follows: TGTGCCAGCAGTATCAGGGGACAGCCCACCGGGGAGCTGTGTTTT. Protein sequence: CASSIRGQPTGELCF.

This clonotype has more than one count but fewer than ten. This chain links TRBV9 with TRBJ2-5; D gene unclear. The CDR3 has 13 residues. V shed 0 bases and J shed 5 bases, with 8 bases lying between them. In germline, CDR1 is SGDLS, CDR2 YYNGEE. The CDR3 DNA follows: TGTGCCAGCAGCGTAGCCCCGGCGGAGACCCAGTACTTC. Translating gives CASSVAPAETQYF.

The chain has TRBV18 and TRBJ1-3, with TRBD1 as a possible D gene (6 bases). The V gene lost 3 bases and the J gene lost 0 bases, with 24 bases spanning the gap. The CDR3 is 20 amino acids. The germline V gene encodes CDR1 KGHSH and CDR2 LQKENI. The CDR3 protein is CASSPNLQTGSGSSGNTIYF. DNA for the CDR3: TGTGCCAGCTCACCTAACCTCCAAACAGGGTCTGGGAGCTCTGGAAACACCATATATTTT.

In DNA, the CDR3 is TGTGCCAGCAGTTACGGTGGGGGGCCTCTTCCGGACGAGCAGTACTTC. This encodes CASSYGGGPLPDEQYF. The chain couples TRBV6-5 to TRBJ2-7, with D perhaps assigned TRBD1 or TRBD2 (6 bases each). The CDR3 spans 16 residues. In germline, CDR1 is MNHEY, CDR2 SVGAGI. Trimming removed 2 bases from V and 5 bases from J, with 19 bases in between.

This clonotype was observed a few times. CDR3 DNA: TGTGCCAGCAGTTACTCTTATCACCTCCAGCCACCTAACACTGAAGCTTTCTTT. Amino acid sequence: CASSYSYHLQPPNTEAFF. The chain is built from TRBV6-2 or TRBV6-3 and TRBJ1-1; unclear D gene. V gave up 0 bases and J gave up 2 bases, with 19 bases separating them. This CDR3 is 18 amino acids long. CDR1 is MNHEY, CDR2 SVGEGT, per germline.

This clonotype was seen at least ten times. This chain uses TRBV6-5 with TRBJ1-2; no reliable D call. The length of the CDR3 is 15 residues. The germline V gene encodes CDR1 MNHEY and CDR2 SVGAGI. Between the trimmed V and J ends, which lost 2 bases and 2 bases, there was a span of 12 bases. CDR3 DNA: TGTGCCAGCAGTTACGGTTCCCGGTTGAACTATGGCTACACCTTC. Amino acid sequence: CASSYGSRLNYGYTF.

The chain carries TRBV12-3 or TRBV12-4 and TRBJ1-2; D gene uncertain. V dropped 1 base and J dropped 4 bases, with 10 bases sitting between them. This CDR3 spans 14 amino acids. The CDR3 is CASSLVSKGYGYTF. The CDR3 nucleotides are TGTGCCAGCAGTTTAGTCAGCAAGGGCTATGGCTACACCTTC.

There are many counts of this clonotype. The chain employs TRBV29-1 and TRBJ2-1; no clear D gene. The CDR3 contains 13 residues. Germline CDR1 and CDR2: SQVTM and ANQGSEA. Trimming removed 5 bases at V and 2 bases at J, with 10 bases between. The CDR3 loop reads CSVLRVAYNEQFF. The CDR3 DNA reads as TGCAGCGTTCTAAGGGTGGCCTACAATGAGCAGTTCTTC.

In this sample, this clonotype turned up many times. In nucleotides, the CDR3 is TGTGCCAGCATTTATCCTAACACCGGGGAGCTGTTTTTT. Its protein product is CASIYPNTGELFF. The chain carries TRBV6-5 and TRBJ2-2, with D unclear. Germline CDR1 is MNHEY and CDR2 is SVGAGI. V lost 7 bases, J lost 2 bases, and 8 bases lay in between. The CDR3 contains 13 residues.

Ten or more counts support this clonotype. This chain uses TRBV7-2 with TRBJ2-7; 10 bases are a match to TRBD1. The length of the CDR3 is 14 residues. Trimming removed 7 bases from V and 4 bases from J; junction bases left unmatched: 7. Germline V CDR1 and CDR2: SGHTA, FQGNSA. The CDR3 loop is CASNPGQGVYEQYF. The CDR3 DNA is TGTGCCAGCAACCCCGGACAGGGGGTTTACGAGCAGTACTTC. The full variable domain, with the rest looked up from reference TRBV7-2 and TRBJ2-7, is GAGVSQSPSNKVTEKGKDVELRCDPISGHTALYWYRQSLGQGLEFLIYFQGNSAPDKSGLPSDRFSAERTGGSVSTLTIQRTQQEDSAVYLCASNPGQGVYEQYFGPGTRLTVT.